Listed here are 30 T cell receptor beta chains from one sample, sequenced in a study of shared clonotypes between healthy human individuals. Sequenced by immunoSEQ multiplex PCR; TCRdb stores in-frame clones only, minus some. Of approximately 2.5 million clones listed, roughly 93% were seen once; the top ten hold 0.35% to 0.45%. The sequenced sample consisted of naive CD4+ T cells from PBMCs. The subset here: CD45RA+ positively selected. These receptors were collected from a man younger than 35 in good health. Some clones in this sample may be carry-over from other donors' samples.

As for this clone: The same CDR3 arises from other DNA sequences in this sample as well. This chain uses TRBV9 with TRBJ2-1, with 8 bases aligning to TRBD2. Looked up from germline, CDR1 is SGDLS and CDR2 is YYNGEE. Trimming took 7 bases from V and 0 from J; bases not matched to a gene: 3. The CDR3 consists of 14 residues. The chain's CDR3 is CASSGGGSYNEQFF. The DNA for the CDR3 is TGTGCCAGCTCGGGAGGGGGCTCCTACAATGAGCAGTTCTTC.

This chain connects TRBV6-5 to TRBJ1-5, with 7 bases matching TRBD1. The trim removed 6 bases at V and 7 bases at J, leaving 6 bases unmatched. CDR1 MNHEY and CDR2 SVGAGI come from the germline V gene. This CDR3 contains 13 residues. The CDR3 nucleotides are TGTGCCAGCAGGGACAGGAAGGGACAGCCCCAGCATTTT. It encodes CASRDRKGQPQHF.

V usage is TRBV5-4 and J usage is TRBJ1-1, with D perhaps TRBD1 (5 bases). Trimming removed 4 bases from V and 3 bases from J, with 19 bases in between. The CDR3 extends over 16 amino acids. CDR1 SGHNT and CDR2 YYREEE come from the germline V gene (reference sequence). Here the CDR3 DNA reads TGTGCCAGCAGCGGGTCGGTTCAGGGAAGGTACACTGAAGCTTTCTTT. Its protein product is CASSGSVQGRYTEAFF.

This clone was seen once. The chain recombines TRBV10-1 with TRBJ2-1, with 12 positions matching TRBD2. Germline loops: CDR1 WNHNN, CDR2 SYGVQD (reference sequence). After removal of 4 bases from V and 4 bases from J, the junction contained 2 bases not matched to a gene. The CDR3 totals 15 residues. The CDR3, as DNA: TGCGCCAGCAGTGGTGGACTAGCGGGGTACAATGAGCAGTTCTTC. This encodes CASSGGLAGYNEQFF.

This clone appeared once. The rearrangement links TRBV28 to TRBJ1-1; TRBD1 is a possible D gene (5 bases). The germline V and J ends were trimmed by 5 bases and 3 bases, with 16 bases remaining between them. This CDR3 region has 15 residues. Germline V gene lookup returns CDR1 MDHEN and CDR2 SYDVKM. CDR3 bases: TGTGCCAGCAGTACTACAGGATCAGGGCACACTGAAGCTTTCTTT. Its translation: CASSTTGSGHTEAFF.

The gene calls are TRBV9 and TRBJ2-2, with a possible D match to TRBD2 (9 bases). Trimming removed 6 bases at V and 2 bases at J, with 20 bases between. CDR3 length equals 17 residues. The germline V gene has CDR1 SGDLS and CDR2 YYNGEE. The CDR3 nucleotides are TGTGCCAGCACCCCCAGGGGGCTAGCGGGAAACACCGGGGAGCTGTTTTTT. Its translation is CASTPRGLAGNTGELFF.

This sequence joins TRBV5-1 and TRBJ2-3; 9 bases align to TRBD2. After removal of 4 bases from V and 2 bases from J, the junction contained 8 bases not matched to a gene. Per the germline V gene, CDR1 is SGHRS and CDR2 is YFSETQ. CDR3 size: 16 residues. The CDR3, as DNA: TGCGCCAGCAGCCTGGAATTAGCGGGAGACACAGATACGCAGTATTTT. Protein: CASSLELAGDTDTQYF. The variable domain in full, completed from reference TRBV5-1 and TRBJ2-3, reads KAGVTQTPRYLIKTRGQQVTLSCSPISGHRSVSWYQQTPGQGLQFLFEYFSETQRNKGNFPGRFSGRQFSNSRSEMNVSTLELGDSALYLCASSLELAGDTDTQYFGPGTRLTVL.

The chain combines TRBV11-3 with TRBJ2-7, with TRBD1 matching over 7 bases. The CDR3 loop spans 14 amino acids. Germline CDR1 is SGHNT and CDR2 is YENEEA. V shed 3 bases and J 6 bases; nucleotides not matched to a gene: 8. CDR3 bases: TGTGCCAGCAGCTTGGGACAGCCCTCCGGCGAGCAGTACTTC. As protein: CASSLGQPSGEQYF.

The rearrangement links TRBV9 to TRBJ2-2, with a tentative D call TRBD2 (5 bases). The CDR3 has 15 residues. V shed 0 bases and J shed 3 bases, with 9 bases lying between them. In germline, CDR1 is SGDLS, CDR2 YYNGEE. The CDR3 here is CASSVGGPHTGELFF. CDR3 DNA: TGTGCCAGCAGCGTAGGCGGGCCCCACACCGGGGAGCTGTTTTTT.

The chain joins TRBV7-6 to TRBJ1-5, with 8 bases identical to TRBD1. CDR1 is SGHVS, CDR2 FNYEAQ, per germline. The CDR3 is 15 residues long. The ends lost 1 base at V and 4 bases at J; junction bases unmatched: 3. CDR3 DNA sequence: TGTGCCAGCAGCTTAGGGACAGGGAGAAATCAGCCCCAGCATTTT. Amino acids: CASSLGTGRNQPQHF.

The J gene is TRBJ2-3, the V gene TRBV30; TRBD2 matches 10 bases. V lost 3 bases and J lost 2; bases outside the gene matches: 8. Germline CDR1 is GTSNPN and CDR2 is SVGIG (reference sequence). CDR3 size: 16 residues. The CDR3 region has the DNA TGTGCCTGGAGGGCTGGACTAGCGGCTTTCACAGATACGCAGTATTTT. Its translation is CAWRAGLAAFTDTQYF.

As regards this clone: The same CDR3 is also encoded by other DNA sequences in this sample. The chain is built from TRBV9 and TRBJ2-3; TRBD2 matches 8 bases. The CDR3 has 15 residues. With V trimmed by 2 bases and J by 4 bases, 6 bases remained unmatched. CDR1 and CDR2 from the germline V gene are SGDLS and YYNGEE. The CDR3 DNA follows: TGTGCCAGCAGCGTCGCGGGAGGTAGCCCAGATACGCAGTATTTT. Encoded protein: CASSVAGGSPDTQYF.

The chain recombines TRBV5-1 with TRBJ2-7, with TRBD2 matching 7 bases. J lost 0 bases, V lost 4 bases, and 10 bases had no gene match. Germline V gives CDR1 SGHRS, CDR2 YFSETQ. The CDR3 is made up of 16 amino acids. The CDR3: CASSGSTSRSSYEQYF. The CDR3 DNA reads TGCGCCAGCAGCGGTTCGACTAGCCGAAGCTCCTACGAGCAGTACTTC. The full variable domain, rest sourced from reference TRBV5-1 and TRBJ2-7, is KAGVTQTPRYLIKTRGQQVTLSCSPISGHRSVSWYQQTPGQGLQFLFEYFSETQRNKGNFPGRFSGRQFSNSRSEMNVSTLELGDSALYLCASSGSTSRSSYEQYFGPGTRLTVT.

This chain links TRBV9 with TRBJ2-1; 8 nucleotides align to TRBD1. V shed 0 bases and J 7 bases; nucleotides not matched to a gene: 3. Germline V CDR1 and CDR2: SGDLS, YYNGEE. This CDR3 contains 14 residues. The CDR3 sequence is CASSVARDRNEQFF. The DNA of the CDR3 is TGTGCCAGCAGCGTAGCGCGGGACAGGAATGAGCAGTTCTTC.

Regarding this clone: The sample contains more than one DNA sequence encoding this CDR3. The chain joins TRBV7-2 to TRBJ2-3, with a possible D match to TRBD2 (5 bases). The CDR3 contains 14 residues. The germline V gene has CDR1 SGHTA and CDR2 FQGNSA. V was clipped by 2 bases and J by 2 bases, with 8 bases between them. CDR3 nucleotide sequence: TGTGCCAGCAGCTTAACCCGGGACACAGATACGCAGTATTTT. This sequence encodes CASSLTRDTDTQYF.

The V gene is TRBV5-1, the J gene TRBJ1-2; unclear D gene. Germline values: CDR1 SGHRS, CDR2 YFSETQ. The CDR3 has 14 amino acids. V was clipped by 4 bases and J by 8 bases, with 18 bases between them. In DNA form, the CDR3 reads TGCGCCAGCAGCCCCCGGACGACCCCGGGGGGCTACACCTTC. Amino acid sequence: CASSPRTTPGGYTF.

This chain uses TRBV5-1 with TRBJ2-7; no reliable D call. Germline values: CDR1 SGHRS, CDR2 YFSETQ. Between the trimmed V and J ends, which lost 4 bases and 11 bases, there was a span of 31 bases. This CDR3 region has 17 residues. The CDR3 reads CASSPVYGGNSPWKKYF. CDR3 DNA: TGCGCCAGCAGCCCTGTTTATGGTGGAAACTCCCCCTGGAAGAAGTACTTC.

The rearrangement joins TRBV7-2 to TRBJ1-3; tentatively, D is TRBD1 (5 bases). Deletions cut 2 bases from V and 0 bases from J, with 20 bases between. CDR3 length: 19 residues. The V gene's germline CDR1 is SGHTA and CDR2 FQGNSA. For the CDR3, the DNA is TGTGCCAGCAGCTTACGGTGGGGGTTCGACAGCAACTCTGGAAACACCATATATTTT. Translated, it gives CASSLRWGFDSNSGNTIYF.

CDR3 loop: CASSRTGAVAEAFF. CDR3 bases: TGTGCCAGCAGCCGAACAGGGGCGGTCGCTGAAGCTTTCTTT. The genes are TRBV6-5 and TRBJ1-1; 7 bases are a match to TRBD1. V was clipped by 6 bases and J by 6 bases; unmatched bases: 10. This CDR3 is built from 14 residues. CDR1 is MNHEY, CDR2 SVGAGI, per germline.

The chain joins TRBV4-2 to TRBJ2-4; 11 positions agree with TRBD2. Germline assignment: CDR1 LGHNA and CDR2 YNFKEQ. V was pared by 5 bases and J by 8 bases, with 8 bases of the junction left unmatched. The CDR3 has 15 amino acids. The CDR3 DNA follows: TGTGCCAGCAGCAAAATACTAGCGGGAGAGGACATTCAGTACTTC. This gives the protein CASSKILAGEDIQYF.

The chain is built from TRBV2 and TRBJ1-5; D not certain. The length of the CDR3 is 14 residues. Per the germline V gene, CDR1 is SNHLY and CDR2 is FYNNEI. V lost 3 bases, J lost 3 bases, and 9 bases lay in between. DNA for the CDR3: TGTGCCAGCAGTGAGCTCTCCCCCAATCAGCCCCAGCATTTT. As protein: CASSELSPNQPQHF.

The chain uses TRBV25-1 and TRBJ1-2; no definite D call. Germline V gene lookup returns CDR1 MGHDK and CDR2 SYGVNS. The CDR3 is made up of 11 amino acids. V dropped 7 bases and J dropped 2 bases, with 5 bases sitting between them. The CDR3 spells CASNDNYGYTF. The DNA for the CDR3 is TGTGCCAGCAACGACAACTATGGCTACACCTTC.

The chain combines TRBV13 with TRBJ2-3; TRBD1 agrees at 11 bases. CDR1 is PRHDT and CDR2 is FYEKMQ in the germline V gene (reference sequence). This CDR3 comprises 16 residues. Germline trimming cut 3 bases from V and 3 bases from J; bases unmatched to any gene: 5. CDR3 sequence reads: CASSLRTGGVTDTQYF. CDR3 coding DNA: TGTGCCAGCAGCTTGCGGACAGGGGGCGTAACAGATACGCAGTATTTT.

The V and J genes are TRBV5-1 and TRBJ1-1; tentatively, D is TRBD1 (5 bases). CDR1 SGHRS and CDR2 YFSETQ come from the germline V gene. V shed 1 base and J shed 4 bases, with 14 bases lying between them. CDR3 length: 15 residues. The CDR3 DNA sequence: TGCGCCAGCAGCTTGAGACAGACTTCACCCACTGAAGCTTTCTTT. This gives the protein CASSLRQTSPTEAFF.

The chain carries TRBV28 and TRBJ2-7; 7 bases agree with TRBD1. Trimming at V came to 6 bases and at J to 2 bases, leaving 7 bases not matched to a gene. Germline values: CDR1 MDHEN, CDR2 SYDVKM. The CDR3 is 14 amino acids. The DNA for the CDR3 is TGTGCCAGCAGAGTACAGGGGCGGACCTACGAGCAGTACTTC. Protein: CASRVQGRTYEQYF.

This chain connects TRBV7-2 to TRBJ2-2; TRBD2 matches at 14 bases. J gave up 6 bases and V 7 bases, and 4 bases lay outside the gene matches. CDR1 and CDR2 (germline): SGHTA, FQGNSA. The CDR3 is made up of 15 amino acids. The CDR3 loop is CASTQGLAGAGELFF. The CDR3 coding sequence is TGTGCCAGCACCCAGGGACTAGCGGGAGCCGGGGAGCTGTTTTTT.

V is TRBV25-1 and J is TRBJ2-2, with D possibly TRBD1 on 5 matching bases. The length of the CDR3 is 15 residues. Trimming took off 2 bases at V and 5 bases at J, with 12 bases between the two ends. The germline CDR1 and CDR2 sequences are MGHDK and SYGVNS. CDR3 residues: CASSEQGVRTGELFF. Written as DNA, the CDR3 is TGTGCCAGCAGTGAACAGGGTGTAAGGACCGGGGAGCTGTTTTTT.

The chain is built from TRBV5-1 and TRBJ2-5; D remains ambiguous. CDR3 length: 13 amino acids. Trimming shortened V by 4 bases and J by 4 bases, and 11 bases separated the two germline ends. The germline CDR1 and CDR2 sequences are SGHRS and YFSETQ. The CDR3 nucleotides read TGCGCCAGCAGCGGCGCGCCTGGAGAGACCCAGTACTTC. This gives the protein CASSGAPGETQYF.

This clone was recorded a few times. The chain is built from TRBV29-1 and TRBJ2-7; D remains ambiguous. CDR1 SQVTM and CDR2 ANQGSEA come from the germline V gene. The CDR3 extends over 12 amino acids. V was trimmed by 4 bases and J by 4 bases, leaving 11 bases between them. The CDR3 nucleotides are TGCAGCGTTGGGGCAGGAAAATACGAGCAGTACTTC. Translation: CSVGAGKYEQYF.

This clone was observed a handful of times. CDR3 protein: CASSLIDGNLFF. The CDR3 nucleotides are TGTGCCAGCAGCTTAATCGACGGAAATCTGTTTTTT. The gene calls are TRBV5-6 and TRBJ1-4; D unclear. Deletions cut 2 bases from V and 14 bases from J, with 13 bases between. The V gene's germline CDR1 is SGHDT and CDR2 YYEEEE. The CDR3 runs to 12 residues.